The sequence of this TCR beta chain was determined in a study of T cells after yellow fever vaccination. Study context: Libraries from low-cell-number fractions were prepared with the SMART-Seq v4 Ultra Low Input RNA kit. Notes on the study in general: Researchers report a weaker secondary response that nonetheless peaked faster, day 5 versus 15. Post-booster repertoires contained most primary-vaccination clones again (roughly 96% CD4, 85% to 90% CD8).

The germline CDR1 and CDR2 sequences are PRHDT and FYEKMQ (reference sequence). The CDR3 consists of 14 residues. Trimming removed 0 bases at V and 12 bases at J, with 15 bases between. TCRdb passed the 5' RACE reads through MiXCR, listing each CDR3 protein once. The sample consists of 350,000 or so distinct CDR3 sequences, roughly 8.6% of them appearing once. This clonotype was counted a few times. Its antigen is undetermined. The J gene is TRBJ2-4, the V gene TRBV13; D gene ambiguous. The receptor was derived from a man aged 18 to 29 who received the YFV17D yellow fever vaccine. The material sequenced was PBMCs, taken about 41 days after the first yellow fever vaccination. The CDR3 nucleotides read TGTGCCAGCAGCTTAGGCCCCCGTGAGCCAACTCAGTACTTC. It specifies CASSLGPREPTQYF.